This TCR beta chain was obtained from a study of PD-L1 blockade in urothelial cancer. Study in general: Starting at some point between 2014 and 2015, patients were given atezolizumab (1,200 mg intravenously every 3 weeks). Samples came from 3 weeks, at the second dose, and 6 weeks into treatment. The patients had undergone anywhere from 0 to 3 prior chemotherapy regimens.

Method: immunoSEQ multiplex PCR; TCRdb's copy keeps in-frame clones and lacks some. The sample contains 45,000 to 60,000 clones, approximately 90% of which appear only once. This clone showed up just a few times. Time point specified: peripheral blood 6 weeks after treatment start. CDR1 MNHNY and CDR2 SVGAGI come from the germline V gene (reference sequence). The CDR3 runs 13 residues. V lost 1 base and J 11 bases, leaving 12 bases between the germline ends. The rearrangement links TRBV6-6 to TRBJ1-5, with a tentative D call TRBD1 (6 bases). The sample was PBMCs, taken around atezolizumab (anti-PD-L1) treatment. This receptor was identified in a man aged 60 to 69 with urothelial cancer. The CDR3 DNA is TGTGCCAGCAGTTACTTCGAAGGACAGACCCAGCATTTT. Its translation: CASSYFEGQTQHF.